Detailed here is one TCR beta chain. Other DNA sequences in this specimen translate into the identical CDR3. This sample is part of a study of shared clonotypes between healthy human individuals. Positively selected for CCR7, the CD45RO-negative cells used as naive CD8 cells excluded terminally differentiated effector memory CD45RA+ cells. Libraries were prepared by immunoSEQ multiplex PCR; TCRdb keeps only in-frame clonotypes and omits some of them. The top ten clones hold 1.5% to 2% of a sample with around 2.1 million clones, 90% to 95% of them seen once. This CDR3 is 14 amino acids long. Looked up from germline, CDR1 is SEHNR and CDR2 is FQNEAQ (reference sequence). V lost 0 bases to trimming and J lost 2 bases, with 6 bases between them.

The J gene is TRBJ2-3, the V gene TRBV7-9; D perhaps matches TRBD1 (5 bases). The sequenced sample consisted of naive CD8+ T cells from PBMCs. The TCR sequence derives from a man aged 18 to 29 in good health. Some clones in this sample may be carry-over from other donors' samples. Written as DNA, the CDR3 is TGTGCCAGCAGCTTAGCGGGGCCCACAGATACGCAGTATTTT. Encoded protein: CASSLAGPTDTQYF.